These T cell receptor beta chains were read from a single sample in a study of blood T cell repertoires in COVID-19. Sequenced by immunoSEQ multiplex PCR; TCRdb stores in-frame clones only, minus some. This table has some 180,000 clones, roughly 78% appearing once. Sequenced material: peripheral blood. These receptors were collected from an elderly woman with active or convalescent COVID-19. Both conserved end residues are part of each CDR3. The D gene is left open where the match is weak. For some rows the clone size is stated as once, few or many, or as a class when expanded; others skip it.

D gene	clone size	V gene	J gene	CDR3 DNA	CDR3 protein
.	.	TRBV19	TRBJ1-1	TGTGCCAGTAGTATCGACAGGATAAACACTGAAGCTTTCTTT	CASSIDRINTEAFF
.	.	TRBV5-4	TRBJ2-7	TGTGCCAGCAGCCTGGACAGCCTTTTCTACGAGCAGTACTTC	CASSLDSLFYEQYF
.	.	TRBV18	TRBJ1-1	TGTGCCAGCTCACCACCGCACAGGTCAGGACCTGAAGCTTTCTTT	CASSPPHRSGPEAFF
.	few	TRBV5-4	TRBJ1-6	TGTGCCAGCAGCTTGGATAGGGGGGGGACACCCCTCCACTTT	CASSLDRGGTPLHF
.	.	TRBV5-5	TRBJ2-1	TGTGCCAGCAGCTTGGAAGTGGCACTATCCTACAATGAGCAGTTCTTC	CASSLEVALSYNEQFF
.	.	TRBV30	TRBJ1-3	TGTGCCTGGAGCCGGCCAGGGGCGCAGGGAAACACCATATATTTT	CAWSRPGAQGNTIYF
TRBD2	.	TRBV4-2	TRBJ2-5	TGTGCCAGCAGCCAAGGAGGGCTAGCGGGGGGGCGAGAGACCCAGTACTTC	CASSQGGLAGGRETQYF
.	.	TRBV5-1	TRBJ1-4	TGCGCCAGCAGCACACAGGGCGGCGGCACTAATGAAAAACTGTTTTTT	CASSTQGGGTNEKLFF
.	.	TRBV4-1	TRBJ1-2	TGCGCCAGCAGCCAAGTTCTAGGCTATGGCTACACCTTC	CASSQVLGYGYTF
.	.	TRBV27	TRBJ2-1	TGTGCCAGCAGTCTAGGGGGACCCAACTACAATGAGCAGTTCTTC	CASSLGGPNYNEQFF
.	.	TRBV27	TRBJ1-2	TGTGCCAGCAGTCAGACCTGGGACACAACTAACTATGGCTACACCTTC	CASSQTWDTTNYGYTF
.	.	TRBV5-6	TRBJ1-2	TGTGCCAGCAGTTCTCGACAGGTCCAACTATATGGCTACACCTTC	CASSSRQVQLYGYTF
TRBD1	.	TRBV5-1	TRBJ1-4	TGCGCCAGCAGCCCCGGACAGGCTAATGAAAAACTGTTTTTT	CASSPGQANEKLFF
TRBD1	.	TRBV19	TRBJ2-6	TGTGCCAGTAGTATCGGACAGGGCTCTTCTGGGGCCAACGTCCTGACTTTC	CASSIGQGSSGANVLTF
.	.	TRBV29-1	TRBJ1-5	TGCAGCGTTGAAGGTCCAGGGTTGAACCAGCCCCAGCATTTT	CSVEGPGLNQPQHF
.	.	TRBV28	TRBJ1-4	TGTGCCAGCAGTTGGGACACCCGGACAACTAATGAAAAACTGTTTTTT	CASSWDTRTTNEKLFF
TRBD1	.	TRBV28	TRBJ1-2	TGTGCCAGCAGTACCCCCGGGACAGGGGATAGTGGCTACACCTTC	CASSTPGTGDSGYTF
.	once	TRBV19	TRBJ2-7	TGTGCCAGTAGTCTGACAGGTTACGAGCAGTACTTC	CASSLTGYEQYF
TRBD1	few	TRBV5-1	TRBJ2-2	TGCGCCAGCAGCGCGGGACAGGGGGCGAGAGGGGAGCTGTTTTTT	CASSAGQGARGELFF
.	.	TRBV6-1	TRBJ2-2	TGTGCCAGCAGTGACGGACATCGCACCGGGGAGCTGTTTTTT	CASSDGHRTGELFF
.	.	TRBV28	TRBJ1-2	TGTGCCAGCAGTTTAAACGGTGGCTACACCTTC	CASSLNGGYTF
TRBD1	.	TRBV9	TRBJ2-3	TGTGCCAGCAGCAGGGGGCAGACAGATACGCAGTATTTT	CASSRGQTDTQYF
.	.	TRBV2	TRBJ2-3	TGTGCCAGCAGGCCCGAGACAGATACGCAGTATTTT	CASRPETDTQYF
.	.	TRBV2	TRBJ1-1	TGTGCCAGCCGGCGGGGCACTGAAGCTTTCTTT	CASRRGTEAFF
.	.	TRBV6-1	TRBJ2-7	TGTGCCAGCAGTGAATGGCCAGGGTGGGTGTCCGAGCAGTACTTC	CASSEWPGWVSEQYF
.	.	TRBV2	TRBJ1-4	TGTGCCAGCAGTGATCCGACAGGTGGTGAAAAACTGTTTTTT	CASSDPTGGEKLFF
.	.	TRBV12-5	TRBJ1-1	TGTGCTAGTGGTTTCCAGGGAACGACTGAAGCTTTCTTT	CASGFQGTTEAFF
.	few	TRBV3-1/TRBV3-2	TRBJ1-1	TGTGCCAGCAGCTACAGGAACACTGAAGCTTTCTTT	CASSYRNTEAFF
.	few	TRBV28	TRBJ2-3	TGTGCCAGCAGGGGCGACACAGATACGCAGTATTTT	CASRGDTDTQYF
TRBD1	.	TRBV2	TRBJ2-2	TGTGCCAGCAGTTCTGGACAGGGGAAACTGTTTTTT	CASSSGQGKLFF
.	few	TRBV20-1	TRBJ1-2	TGCAGTGCTAGTTCAGGGCAAGGTGACTATGGCTACACCTTC	CSASSGQGDYGYTF
TRBD2	.	TRBV5-1	TRBJ2-3	TGCGCCAGCAGCGTAACCGGGACTAGCGGGGGATCAGATACGCAGTATTTT	CASSVTGTSGGSDTQYF
TRBD1	once	TRBV28	TRBJ1-3	TGTGCCAGCAGTTTAGTCACAGGGGCTGGAAACACCATATATTTT	CASSLVTGAGNTIYF
TRBD1	.	TRBV7-6	TRBJ1-2	TGTGCCAGCAGCCCTGGACAGGGACGGTATGGCTACACCTTC	CASSPGQGRYGYTF
TRBD1	few	TRBV20-1	TRBJ1-6	TGCAGTGCTAGTAAGACAGGGGCAGAAGTCCTCCACTTT	CSASKTGAEVLHF
TRBD2	.	TRBV7-8	TRBJ2-7	TGTGCCAGCAGCTTAGCTGGCAGCGGGGGGGCCGAGCAGTACTTC	CASSLAGSGGAEQYF
.	once	TRBV29-1	TRBJ1-1	TGCGCCGGTCGTCACGGCACTGAAGCTTTCTTT	CAGRHGTEAFF
.	.	TRBV18	TRBJ2-7	TGTGCCAGCTCACCATCCGGTGGCTACGAGCAGTACTTC	CASSPSGGYEQYF
.	.	TRBV6-1	TRBJ2-3	TGTGCCAGCAGTGAACGAGTCAGGGATACGCAGTATTTT	CASSERVRDTQYF
.	.	TRBV6-5	TRBJ1-5	TGTGCCAGCAGTTTTTCAGGGATGGGCAATCAGCCCCAGCATTTT	CASSFSGMGNQPQHF